The 30 T cell receptor beta chains presented below share a single source sample, sequenced in a study of blood T cell repertoires in COVID-19. Sequenced by immunoSEQ multiplex PCR; TCRdb stores in-frame clones only, minus some. The sample lists just under 90,000 clones, roughly 90% occurring once. Material: peripheral blood. The receptor source for this set is a man aged 55 to 70 with acute or convalescent COVID-19.

The genes are TRBV28 and TRBJ1-4; D remains unclear. V dropped 3 bases and J dropped 0 bases, with 8 bases sitting between them. Per the germline V gene, CDR1 is MDHEN and CDR2 is SYDVKM. The CDR3 runs 15 residues. This chain's CDR3 is CASSFTGATNEKLFF. The CDR3 nucleotides are TGTGCCAGCAGTTTCACGGGTGCAACTAATGAAAAACTGTTTTTT.

This clone appeared a few times. CDR3: CASSISGRTGGEQFF. The CDR3 DNA is TGTGCCAGTAGTATTAGCGGGAGGACGGGAGGGGAGCAGTTCTTC. This chain uses TRBV19 with TRBJ2-1; TRBD2 agrees at 10 bases. Trimming at V came to 3 bases and at J to 10 bases, leaving 9 bases not matched to a gene. The CDR3 contains 15 residues. CDR1 is LNHDA and CDR2 is SQIVND in the germline V gene (reference sequence).

The chain has TRBV4-2 and TRBJ1-5, with TRBD1 identical over 8 bases. The junction had 6 bases not matched to a gene; V was cut back by 3 bases and J by 5 bases. Germline CDR1 reads LGHNA; CDR2 reads YNFKEQ. The length of the CDR3 is 15 residues. The CDR3 sequence is CASSQTPTGDQPQHF. DNA for the CDR3: TGTGCCAGCAGCCAGACCCCGACAGGGGATCAGCCCCAGCATTTT.

This sequence joins TRBV4-1 and TRBJ1-6, with no clear D. From germline, CDR1 is MGHRA and CDR2 YSYEKL. CDR3 size: 16 residues. V lost 0 bases and J lost 9, with 15 bases in between. CDR3 nucleotide sequence: TGCGCCAGCAGCCAAGAAACCACTGTTGGAGTTTCACCCCTCCACTTT. It encodes CASSQETTVGVSPLHF.

Concerning this clone: An end of the junction differs from the germline gene, which may be a read error. The rearrangement uses TRBV6-1 and TRBJ1-2; D possibly corresponds to TRBD1 (6 bases). This CDR3 region has 12 residues. The V gene's germline CDR1 is MNHNS and CDR2 SASEGT. The CDR3 reads CASSDVDRRTLF. Here the CDR3 DNA reads TGTGCCAGCAGTGACGTAGACAGGAGGACGCTATTC.

CDR3 sequence reads: CASSLTRNHEQFF. The CDR3 nucleotides read TGTGCCAGCAGCTTAACGAGAAACCATGAGCAGTTCTTC. The chain links TRBV7-2 to TRBJ2-1; the D is unclear. Trimming removed 2 bases at V and 8 bases at J, with 10 bases between. This CDR3 contains 13 residues. CDR1 and CDR2 from the germline V gene are SGHTA and FQGNSA. Combining the CDR3 with reference TRBV7-2 and TRBJ2-1 gives the whole variable domain GAGVSQSPSNKVTEKGKDVELRCDPISGHTALYWYRQSLGQGLEFLIYFQGNSAPDKSGLPSDRFSAERTGGSVSTLTIQRTQQEDSAVYLCASSLTRNHEQFFGPGTRLTVL.

V gene TRBV3-1 (or the pseudogene TRBV3-2) combines with J gene TRBJ2-3; 9 nucleotides line up with TRBD2. CDR1 is LGHDT, CDR2 YNNKEL, per germline (reference sequence). The V segment lost 6 bases and the J segment 2 bases; nucleotides outside the gene matches: 6. CDR3 size: 15 residues. Here the CDR3 DNA reads TGTGCCAGCAGTAGGGGACTAGCAGCCACAGATACGCAGTATTTT. Its protein is CASSRGLAATDTQYF.

The chain is built from TRBV10-3 and TRBJ2-2; weak D call: TRBD2 (5 bases). CDR3 length: 15 residues. The V end was cut by 10 bases, the J end by 7 bases, with 22 bases between. Per germline, CDR1 ENHRY and CDR2 SYGVKD. Here the CDR3 reads CATVPEDGVFGELFF. DNA of the CDR3: TGTGCCACCGTACCTGAAGACGGGGTATTCGGGGAGCTGTTTTTT.

CDR3 sequence (DNA): TGTGCCAGCAGCGTAGCCGTCCAGCCCGTCGGGATGGCGAGCGGGACAGATACGCAGTATTTT. It yields the protein CASSVAVQPVGMASGTDTQYF. The chain has TRBV9 and TRBJ2-3; tentatively, D is TRBD2 (6 bases). The germline gives CDR1 SGDLS, CDR2 YYNGEE. V lost 0 bases, J lost 3 bases, and 29 bases lay in between. The CDR3 loop spans 21 amino acids.

This clone appeared a single time. The chain employs TRBV28 and TRBJ2-3; TRBD2 might be the D (5 bases). The CDR3 runs to 13 residues. The germline V gene encodes CDR1 MDHEN and CDR2 SYDVKM. V dropped 8 bases and J dropped 7 bases, with 16 bases sitting between them. CDR3 loop: CASGGEPRNTQYF. The CDR3 DNA is TGTGCCAGCGGTGGGGAGCCAAGAAATACGCAGTATTTT.

In this sample, this clone turned up a few times. CDR3 loop: CASSPSRGEGEQYF. CDR3 bases: TGTGCCAGCAGTCCCTCACGGGGGGAGGGCGAGCAGTACTTC. This rearrangement joins TRBV27 to TRBJ2-7; the match to TRBD2 covers 7 bases. The CDR3 sequence is 14 residues long. Germline CDR1 MNHEY, CDR2 SMNVEV (reference sequence). V shed 5 bases, J shed 6 bases, and the junction held 10 bases outside the gene matches.

The chain combines TRBV6-2 or TRBV6-3 with TRBJ2-1; TRBD1 aligns across 12 bases. CDR1 is MNHEY and CDR2 is SVGEGT in the germline V gene. V trimming: 5 bases; J trimming: 5 bases; junction bases outside the gene matches: 7. CDR3 length: 16 amino acids. CDR3: CASSEPGQGANNEQFF. In nucleotides, the CDR3 is TGTGCCAGCAGTGAGCCGGGACAGGGGGCTAACAATGAGCAGTTCTTC.

The gene calls are TRBV24-1 and TRBJ2-5; possibly TRBD1 for D (6 bases). CDR1 is KGHDR and CDR2 is SFDVKD in the germline V gene. Trimming pared 4 bases from V and 4 bases from J, leaving 12 bases between. The CDR3 has 14 amino acids. This chain's CDR3 is CATSETGGGETQYF. For the CDR3, the DNA is TGTGCCACCAGTGAGACAGGCGGCGGAGAGACCCAGTACTTC.

The V call is TRBV11-3, the J call TRBJ2-2; the match to TRBD1 covers 10 bases. V trimming: 3 bases; J trimming: 0 bases; junction bases outside the gene matches: 4. CDR3 length: 17 amino acids. Germline V CDR1 and CDR2: SGHNT, YENEEA. CDR3 in DNA: TGTGCCAGCAGCTTCCTGACAGGGGGCCCGAACACCGGGGAGCTGTTTTTT. It codes for CASSFLTGGPNTGELFF.

The rearrangement joins TRBV24-1 to TRBJ2-3; a weak D match, TRBD1 (6 bases). This CDR3 has 15 residues. Per germline, CDR1 KGHDR and CDR2 SFDVKD. Trimming removed 0 bases at V and 6 bases at J, with 12 bases between. CDR3 nucleotides: TGTGCCACCAGTGATTTGCTCACAGGGCTTGATACGCAGTATTTT. This translates into CATSDLLTGLDTQYF.

CDR3 sequence (DNA): TGTGCCAGCAGACCGGGACTCAGTAATGAAAAACTGTTTTTT. As protein: CASRPGLSNEKLFF. The V and J genes are TRBV27 and TRBJ1-4; possible D gene TRBD1, 5 bases. V dropped 6 bases and J dropped 4 bases, with 12 bases sitting between them. This CDR3 has 14 residues. Germline values: CDR1 MNHEY, CDR2 SMNVEV (reference sequence). Looking up the rest from reference TRBV27 and TRBJ1-4 gives the full variable domain: EAQVTQNPRYLITVTGKKLTVTCSQNMNHEYMSWYRQDPGLGLRQIYYSMNVEVTDKGDVPEGYKVSRKEKRNFPLILESPSPNQTSLYFCASRPGLSNEKLFFGSGTQLSVL.

V gene TRBV15 combines with J gene TRBJ1-6, with D possibly being TRBD1 (5 bases). This CDR3 has 15 amino acids. With 0 bases removed from V and 9 bases from J, the gap between germline ends came to 12 bases. Per germline, CDR1 LNHNV and CDR2 YYDKDF (reference sequence). The CDR3 DNA reads as TGTGCCACCAGCAGAGACGGTTCCGGGGGTTCACCCCTCCACTTT. It is translated as CATSRDGSGGSPLHF.

The chain joins TRBV11-2 to TRBJ2-3; 8 bases are a match to TRBD2. The CDR3 has 15 residues. V lost 1 base, J lost 0 bases, and 0 bases stayed unmatched. Per germline, CDR1 SGHAT and CDR2 FQNNGV. In DNA form, the CDR3 reads TGTGCCAGCAGCTTAGCTAGCGGGAGCACAGATACGCAGTATTTT. Encoded protein: CASSLASGSTDTQYF.

This chain uses TRBV19 with TRBJ2-7; weak D call: TRBD1 (6 bases). Per the germline V gene, CDR1 is LNHDA and CDR2 is SQIVND (reference sequence). Trimming removed 9 bases from V and 5 bases from J, with 20 bases in between. The CDR3 runs to 14 residues. The CDR3 DNA reads TGTGCCAGCTCACTACAGGGAATTATCCACGAGCAGTACTTC. The encoded protein is CASSLQGIIHEQYF.

The V call is TRBV25-1, the J call TRBJ2-3, with 8 positions matching TRBD1. The CDR3 length is 16 residues. The V gene's germline CDR1 is MGHDK and CDR2 SYGVNS. The V and J ends lost 3 bases and 2 bases, in that order; junction bases with no gene match: 7. The CDR3 spells CASSEGQVYNTDTQYF. As DNA, the CDR3 is TGTGCCAGCAGTGAGGGACAGGTCTACAACACAGATACGCAGTATTTT.

V gene TRBV10-3 combines with J gene TRBJ1-3, with D unresolved. There are 13 residues in the CDR3. CDR1 is ENHRY and CDR2 is SYGVKD in the germline V gene. V lost 3 bases, J lost 5 bases, and 8 bases lay in between. The CDR3 here is CAISDPQRNTIYF. The CDR3 coding sequence is TGTGCCATCAGTGATCCCCAGAGAAACACCATATATTTT.

The rearrangement uses TRBV28 and TRBJ1-3; the match to TRBD1 covers 9 bases. V trimming: 4 bases; J trimming: 4 bases; junction bases outside the gene matches: 5. This CDR3 comprises 15 residues. CDR1 MDHEN and CDR2 SYDVKM come from the germline V gene. The CDR3 region has the DNA TGTGCCAGCAGTTCCGGGACAGGGTACGGAAACACCATATATTTT. Translation gives CASSSGTGYGNTIYF.

The rearrangement links TRBV5-6 to TRBJ2-2; tentatively, D is TRBD1 (6 bases). The CDR3 covers 14 residues. The V gene's germline CDR1 is SGHDT and CDR2 YYEEEE. The germline V and J ends were trimmed by 7 bases and 5 bases, with 15 bases remaining between them. The CDR3 region is CASCGQGKTGELFF. DNA of the CDR3: TGTGCCAGCTGTGGGCAGGGGAAGACCGGGGAGCTGTTTTTT.

This chain joins TRBV28 and TRBJ2-3, with TRBD1 matching over 7 bases. Trimming cost V 5 bases and J 3 bases; bases outside gene matches: 23. The CDR3 loop spans 20 amino acids. Germline assignment: CDR1 MDHEN and CDR2 SYDVKM. The CDR3, as DNA: TGTGCCAGCAGTGCCCTACTAGGGGGCAGGGGGAATAGGAGGACAGATACGCAGTATTTT. Translating it yields CASSALLGGRGNRRTDTQYF. The complete variable domain, with remaining parts taken from reference TRBV28 and TRBJ2-3, reads DVKVTQSSRYLVKRTGEKVFLECVQDMDHENMFWYRQDPGLGLRLIYFSYDVKMKEKGDIPEGYSVSREKKERFSLILESASTNQTSMYLCASSALLGGRGNRRTDTQYFGPGTRLTVL.

V and J are TRBV6-4 and TRBJ2-3, with 12 bases matching TRBD2. This CDR3 spans 15 amino acids. V was pared by 3 bases and J by 3 bases, with 1 base of the junction left unmatched. Germline lookup yields CDR1 MRHNA and CDR2 SNTAGT. The DNA for the CDR3 is TGTGCCAGCAGTGAGGGGACTAGCGGGACAGATACGCAGTATTTT. Its protein is CASSEGTSGTDTQYF.

In its sample, this clone was seen once. The chain uses TRBV18 and TRBJ2-5, with D unclear. Per germline, CDR1 KGHSH and CDR2 LQKENI. The V and J ends lost 2 bases and 3 bases respectively, with 10 bases between them. The CDR3 is 14 amino acids. This chain's CDR3 is CASSPVSQEETQYF. The DNA of the CDR3 is TGTGCCAGCTCACCAGTTTCGCAGGAAGAGACCCAGTACTTC.

The chain recombines TRBV28 with TRBJ2-3; no clear D gene. Trimming took off 6 bases at V and 5 bases at J, with 12 bases between the two ends. CDR3 length: 13 amino acids. Per germline, CDR1 MDHEN and CDR2 SYDVKM. This CDR3 reads CASREVARDTQYF. For the CDR3, the DNA is TGTGCCAGCAGAGAGGTAGCCCGAGATACGCAGTATTTT.

This chain links TRBV12-3 or TRBV12-4 with TRBJ1-5; TRBD1 matches at 7 bases. Trimming took 8 bases from V and 6 from J; bases not matched to a gene: 7. This CDR3 region has 13 residues. Here the CDR3 reads CASWAGGLQPQHF. The CDR3 DNA reads TGTGCCAGCTGGGCAGGGGGGCTTCAGCCCCAGCATTTT.

This chain links TRBV4-2 with TRBJ2-7; 9 nucleotides line up with TRBD1. The CDR3 is 15 residues long. In germline, CDR1 is LGHNA, CDR2 YNFKEQ. The V gene end was trimmed by 3 bases and the J gene end by 6 bases; junction bases not matched to a gene: 9. CDR3 sequence (DNA): TGTGCCAGCAGCCAGATTGGACAGGGGTCCCTCGAGCAGTACTTC. It translates to CASSQIGQGSLEQYF.

The rearrangement joins TRBV2 to TRBJ2-2, with 9 bases that match TRBD1. J was trimmed by 6 bases and V by 2 bases; bases with no gene match: 4. The CDR3 runs to 15 residues. Germline loops: CDR1 SNHLY, CDR2 FYNNEI. DNA of the CDR3: TGTGCCAGCAGTGAAAAACAGGGGGCCGCCGGGGAGCTGTTTTTT. This codes for CASSEKQGAAGELFF. Full variable domain (outside the CDR3, taken from reference TRBV2 and TRBJ2-2): EPEVTQTPSHQVTQMGQEVILRCVPISNHLYFYWYRQILGQKVEFLVSFYNNEISEKSEIFDDQFSVERPDGSNFTLKIRSTKLEDSAMYFCASSEKQGAAGELFFGEGSRLTVL.